The rows below give T cell receptor beta chains drawn from one sample of a study of molecular identifiers for immune sequencing clone quantification. Using its own MiXCR run on the PCR reads, TCRdb lists one record per CDR3 protein. This table has about 100,000 distinct CDR3 sequences, approximately 40% appearing once. Sequenced: naive CD8+ T cells from blood, with Jurkat cell RNA spiked in. These receptor sequences come from a human donor in good health. Some libraries in this study had Jurkat cell RNA spiked in. Each CDR3 is given with its conserved first and last residue. Fields, in order: V gene, J gene, D gene, clone size, CDR3 protein, CDR3 DNA. The D gene is left open where the match is weak. Size is stated for part of the rows, as once, few or many counts, or as a class when the clone is expanded.

V: TRBV14; J: TRBJ2-2; D: -; size: many; CDR3: CASSPTGAGELFF; DNA: TGTGCCAGCAGCCCGACAGGTGCCGGGGAGCTGTTTTTT
V: TRBV2; J: TRBJ2-5; D: TRBD2; size: few; CDR3: CASSPGLAGGGQETQYF; DNA: TGTGCCAGCAGTCCGGGACTAGCGGGAGGGGGGCAAGAGACCCAGTACTTC
V: TRBV28; J: TRBJ2-2; D: -; size: few; CDR3: CASSRGELFF; DNA: TGTGCCAGCAGCCGCGGGGAGCTGTTTTTT
V: TRBV6-2/TRBV6-3; J: TRBJ2-2; D: -; size: -; CDR3: CASTLPSTATGELFF; DNA: TGTGCCAGCACCCTTCCGAGTACGGCGACCGGGGAGCTGTTTTTT
V: TRBV27; J: TRBJ2-3; D: -; size: -; CDR3: CASSLMAGGSDTQYF; DNA: TGTGCCAGCAGTTTAATGGCAGGGGGGTCAGATACGCAGTATTTT
V: TRBV9; J: TRBJ2-5; D: TRBD1; size: -; CDR3: CASSVRQGGYQETQYF; DNA: TGTGCCAGCAGCGTTCGACAGGGGGGGTACCAAGAGACCCAGTACTTC
V: TRBV6-2/TRBV6-3; J: TRBJ1-5; D: -; size: many; CDR3: CASSKIQRGNQPQHF; DNA: TGTGCCAGCAGCAAAATACAGAGAGGGAATCAGCCCCAGCATTTT
V: TRBV7-6; J: TRBJ2-7; D: TRBD1; size: -; CDR3: CASSLVDRGYEQYF; DNA: TGTGCCAGCAGCTTAGTCGACAGGGGATACGAGCAGTACTTC
V: TRBV12-5; J: TRBJ1-1; D: TRBD1; size: -; CDR3: CASGFGTGTEAFF; DNA: TGTGCTAGTGGTTTTGGGACAGGGACTGAAGCTTTCTTT
V: TRBV10-3; J: TRBJ2-7; D: -; size: -; CDR3: CAIKGYEQYF; DNA: TGTGCCATCAAGGGCTACGAGCAGTACTTC
V: TRBV13; J: TRBJ2-5; D: -; size: few; CDR3: CASSLGGRETQYF; DNA: TGTGCCAGCAGCTTAGGGGGAAGAGAGACCCAGTACTTC
V: TRBV14; J: TRBJ2-3; D: -; size: -; CDR3: CASSQEATRRWGEADTQYF; DNA: TGTGCCAGCAGCCAAGAGGCCACCCGGCGGTGGGGTGAGGCAGATACGCAGTATTTT
V: TRBV29-1; J: TRBJ2-5; D: -; size: many; CDR3: CSGLQALQETQYF; DNA: TGCAGCGGACTACAAGCGCTCCAAGAGACCCAGTACTTC
V: TRBV6-2/TRBV6-3; J: TRBJ1-5; D: -; size: few; CDR3: CASSYFPRSNQPQHF; DNA: TGTGCCAGCAGTTATTTCCCCAGAAGCAATCAGCCCCAGCATTTT
V: TRBV27; J: TRBJ2-1; D: TRBD2; size: few; CDR3: CASSTADGPSGNSYNEQFF; DNA: TGTGCCAGCAGTACCGCCGACGGCCCTAGCGGGAACTCCTACAATGAGCAGTTCTTC
V: TRBV28; J: TRBJ2-3; D: -; size: many; CDR3: CASSFLAPTTDTQYF; DNA: TGTGCCAGCAGTTTCCTAGCGCCTACCACAGATACGCAGTATTTT
V: TRBV27; J: TRBJ1-5; D: -; size: few; CDR3: CASSEFVNQPQHF; DNA: TGTGCCAGCAGTGAGTTTGTCAATCAGCCCCAGCATTTT
V: TRBV5-6; J: TRBJ2-3; D: TRBD2; size: few; CDR3: CASSLEGTSGITDTQYF; DNA: TGTGCCAGCAGCTTGGAAGGGACTAGCGGGATCACAGATACGCAGTATTTT
V: TRBV12-3/TRBV12-4; J: TRBJ1-5; D: -; size: -; CDR3: CAGSFGGSQPQHF; DNA: TGTGCCGGCAGTTTTGGGGGGTCTCAGCCCCAGCATTTT
V: TRBV12-3/TRBV12-4; J: TRBJ1-2; D: -; size: -; CDR3: CASSDGQPNYGYTF; DNA: TGTGCCAGCAGTGACGGACAGCCTAACTATGGCTACACCTTC
V: TRBV6-5; J: TRBJ2-7; D: TRBD1; size: many; CDR3: CATLQGPYEQYF; DNA: TGTGCCACGTTACAGGGGCCCTACGAGCAGTACTTC
V: TRBV7-9; J: TRBJ2-7; D: -; size: -; CDR3: CASSSAGIEQYF; DNA: TGTGCCAGCAGCTCGGCAGGGATCGAGCAGTACTTC
V: TRBV6-2/TRBV6-3; J: TRBJ2-7; D: -; size: -; CDR3: CASSYRPYVQYF; DNA: TGTGCCAGCAGTTACAGACCGTACGTGCAGTACTTC
V: TRBV7-9; J: TRBJ2-7; D: -; size: many; CDR3: CASSRGRDYEQYF; DNA: TGTGCCAGTAGCCGGGGGCGCGACTACGAGCAGTACTTC
V: TRBV5-1; J: TRBJ2-5; D: TRBD2; size: -; CDR3: CASSFGTSGSKTQYF; DNA: TGCGCCAGCAGCTTCGGGACTAGCGGGAGTAAGACCCAGTACTTC